Described below is a single T cell receptor beta chain sequence and its context. Its antigen remains unidentified. The germline V gene encodes CDR1 MNHNS and CDR2 SASEGT. V was trimmed by 2 bases and J by 7 bases, leaving 24 bases between them. This CDR3 region has 19 residues. This sample was taken from a study of T cell responses to AZD1222 COVID-19 vaccine. Here immunoSEQ multiplex PCR was the method, and the copy in TCRdb shows in-frame clones only, minus some. In the table there are some 150,000 clones, around 90% of which are singletons. Findings and limits, study-wide: After two AZD1222 doses, spike-specific TCR breadth and depth rose versus day 0. The peak T cell response came first, and repertoires were sampled only after it.

The chain carries TRBV6-1 and TRBJ1-6; D uncertain. Source: peripheral blood, taken 28 days after the second AZD1222 dose. The TCR was taken from an adult who received the AZD1222 COVID-19 vaccine. In nucleotides, the CDR3 is TGTGCCAGCAGTGAACCCACGGGAGCACGCTCTTATTGGAATTCACCCCTCCACTTT. Its translation: CASSEPTGARSYWNSPLHF.